A single sample is the source of the 14 T cell receptor beta chains below, sequenced in a study of CXCR3-negative and CXCR3-positive naive CD8 T cells. Study outcomes and limitations: Against CXCR3-negative naive cells, CXCR3-positive naive cells showed more hydrophobic TRB CDR3s.

Carrying UMI labels, the TRB cDNA libraries were prepared through 5' RACE. TCRdb re-called the 5' RACE reads and shows each CDR3 protein once, DNA omitted. This sample's table reports 90,000 to 150,000 distinct CDR3 sequences. No antigens are known for them. Sequenced material: naive CXCR3+ CD8+ T cells from blood. Stated subset: CD45RO-CCR7+CD27+CD95- naive CD8+ T cells expressing CXCR3 (TNR3+). These receptors were obtained from a human donor in good health. Some clones in this sample may be carry-over from other donors' samples.

V usage is TRBV4-1 and J usage is TRBJ2-7; the D gene TCRdb calls, TRBD2, cannot be checked with no DNA. Germline CDR1 and CDR2: MGHRA and YSYEKL. CDR3 length equals 16 residues. This CDR3 is CASSQDEGLGAYEQYF.

The chain carries TRBV5-1 and TRBJ2-1; TCRdb picks TRBD1, but there is no DNA to check that call. The CDR3 runs to 16 residues. CDR1 SGHRS and CDR2 YFSETQ come from the germline V gene. The CDR3 spells CASSWTGIYSDNEQFF. Drawing the rest from reference TRBV5-1 and TRBJ2-1, the complete variable domain is KAGVTQTPRYLIKTRGQQVTLSCSPISGHRSVSWYQQTPGQGLQFLFEYFSETQRNKGNFPGRFSGRQFSNSRSEMNVSTLELGDSALYLCASSWTGIYSDNEQFFGPGTRLTVL.

The V call is TRBV28, the J call TRBJ2-1; TCRdb returns TRBD1, unconfirmable since there is no DNA. CDR3 length equals 15 residues. Germline V gene lookup returns CDR1 MDHEN and CDR2 SYDVKM. The CDR3 here is CASSPRDTIGNEQFF.

The V gene is TRBV7-9, the J gene TRBJ2-1; without DNA, the TCRdb call of TRBD2 cannot be checked. This CDR3 is built from 19 residues. Germline V CDR1 and CDR2: SEHNR, FQNEAQ (reference sequence). CDR3 sequence: CASSPSGLAGGITYNEQFF. Together with reference TRBV7-9 and TRBJ2-1, the CDR3 gives the full variable domain: DTGVSQNPRHKITKRGQNVTFRCDPISEHNRLYWYRQTLGQGPEFLTYFQNEAQLEKSRLLSDRFSAERPKGSFSTLEIQRTEQGDSAMYLCASSPSGLAGGITYNEQFFGPGTRLTVL.

V is TRBV28 and J is TRBJ2-2; TCRdb's D gene call, TRBD1, goes unchecked for lack of DNA. This CDR3 spans 15 amino acids. CDR1 is MDHEN and CDR2 is SYDVKM in the germline V gene. CDR3 residues: CASSLGRVVTGELFF. The whole variable domain, remainder taken from reference TRBV28 and TRBJ2-2, is DVKVTQSSRYLVKRTGEKVFLECVQDMDHENMFWYRQDPGLGLRLIYFSYDVKMKEKGDIPEGYSVSREKKERFSLILESASTNQTSMYLCASSLGRVVTGELFFGEGSRLTVL.

CDR3 region: CASSGGYEQHF. The chain carries TRBV19 and TRBJ2-7; TCRdb proposes TRBD1, but this gene call is untestable without DNA. This CDR3 contains 11 residues. CDR1 is LNHDA and CDR2 is SQIVND in the germline V gene (reference sequence).

The chain has TRBV5-6 and TRBJ2-3; TCRdb's D gene call, TRBD1, goes unchecked for lack of DNA. The germline V gene encodes CDR1 SGHDT and CDR2 YYEEEE. CDR3 length: 16 residues. The CDR3 spells CASSFSGGGLTDTQYF.

V is TRBV4-1 and J is TRBJ2-7. This CDR3 has 13 amino acids. The germline gives CDR1 MGHRA, CDR2 YSYEKL. This chain's CDR3 is CASSQGLKYEQYF.

This chain's CDR3 is CASSPPGNGELFF. This chain uses TRBV5-1 with TRBJ2-2; TCRdb proposes TRBD1, but this gene call is untestable without DNA. The CDR3 is 13 residues long. Germline V lookup: CDR1 SGHRS, CDR2 YFSETQ.

The gene calls are TRBV7-6 and TRBJ2-1; TCRdb proposes TRBD1, but this gene call is untestable without DNA. Looked up from germline, CDR1 is SGHVS and CDR2 is FNYEAQ. The CDR3 spans 16 residues. The CDR3 sequence is CASSLSARGGLNEQFF.

The rearrangement links TRBV18 to TRBJ1-1; TCRdb's assignment of TRBD1 cannot be checked, as there is no DNA. Germline-derived CDR1 and CDR2 are KGHSH and LQKENI. The CDR3 extends over 15 amino acids. The CDR3 sequence is CASSPTDRTYTEAFF.

The chain has TRBV28 and TRBJ1-1. The germline V gene has CDR1 MDHEN and CDR2 SYDVKM. This CDR3 region has 12 residues. This chain's CDR3 is CASSPLEPTSFF.

CDR3: CASSPNLGVQPQHF. This chain connects TRBV27 to TRBJ1-5. The germline CDR1 and CDR2 sequences are MNHEY and SMNVEV (reference sequence). This CDR3 contains 14 residues.

This chain connects TRBV9 to TRBJ2-2; TCRdb indicates TRBD1, and absent DNA this call remains unverified. Germline V lookup: CDR1 SGDLS, CDR2 YYNGEE. CDR3 length: 15 amino acids. This chain's CDR3 is CASSAVSAPSGELFF.